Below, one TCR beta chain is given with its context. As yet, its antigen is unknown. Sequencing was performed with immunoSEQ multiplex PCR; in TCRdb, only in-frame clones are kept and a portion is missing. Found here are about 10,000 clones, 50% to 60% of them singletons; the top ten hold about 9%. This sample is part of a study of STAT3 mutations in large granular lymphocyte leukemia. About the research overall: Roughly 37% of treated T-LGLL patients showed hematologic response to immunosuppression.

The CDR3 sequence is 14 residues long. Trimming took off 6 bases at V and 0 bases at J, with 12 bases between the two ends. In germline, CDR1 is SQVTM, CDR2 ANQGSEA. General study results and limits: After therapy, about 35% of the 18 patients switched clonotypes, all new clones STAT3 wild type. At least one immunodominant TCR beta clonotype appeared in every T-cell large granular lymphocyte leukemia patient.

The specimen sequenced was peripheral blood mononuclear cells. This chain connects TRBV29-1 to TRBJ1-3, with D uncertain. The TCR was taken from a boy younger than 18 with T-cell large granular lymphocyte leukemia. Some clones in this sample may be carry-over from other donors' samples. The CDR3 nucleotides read TGCAGCGTCCTACCGACATACTCTGGAAACACCATATATTTT. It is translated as CSVLPTYSGNTIYF.